The T cell receptor beta chain described here comes from a study of cytomegalovirus exposure and HLA in healthy donors. Overall study results and limits: Being productive about 90% or about 30% of the time was typical of most TCR beta V segments in an earlier analysis. In vitro experiments confirmed that a few CMV-associated chains were specific for CMV antigens.

PCR primers comprised 60 Vbeta and 13 Jbeta primers. Measured with immunoSEQ multiplex PCR; TCRdb has only the in-frame clones, and not every one. The table shows 110,000 to 150,000 clones, with about four fifths occurring only once. V lost 4 bases and J lost 3; bases outside the gene matches: 3. The CDR3 contains 14 residues. CDR1 is SGHDT, CDR2 YYEEEE, per germline. About this clone itself: Its antigen is currently unknown.

The source material was PBMCs. This receptor was taken from a man aged 35 to 55 in good health and CMV-seronegative. The chain couples TRBV5-6 to TRBJ2-3, with 9 bases aligning to TRBD2. The CDR3 bases are TGTGCCAGCAGCGCGGGGGGGCCTACAGATACGCAGTATTTT. Amino acids: CASSAGGPTDTQYF. Looking up the rest from reference TRBV5-6 and TRBJ2-3 gives the full variable domain: DAGVTQSPTHLIKTRGQQVTLRCSPKSGHDTVSWYQQALGQGPQFIFQYYEEEERQRGNFPDRFSGHQFPNYSSELNVNALLLGDSALYLCASSAGGPTDTQYFGPGTRLTVL.